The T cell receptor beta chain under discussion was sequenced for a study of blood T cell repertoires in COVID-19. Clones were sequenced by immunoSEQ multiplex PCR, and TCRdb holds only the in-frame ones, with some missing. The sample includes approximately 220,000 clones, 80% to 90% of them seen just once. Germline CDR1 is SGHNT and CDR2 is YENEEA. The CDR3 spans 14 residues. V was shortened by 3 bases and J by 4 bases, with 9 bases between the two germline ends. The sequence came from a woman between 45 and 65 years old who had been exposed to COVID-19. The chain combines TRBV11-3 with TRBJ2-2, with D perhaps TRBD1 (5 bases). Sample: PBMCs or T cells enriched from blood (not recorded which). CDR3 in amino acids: CASSLHRGTGELFF. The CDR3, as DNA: TGTGCCAGCAGCTTGCATAGGGGCACCGGGGAGCTGTTTTTT.